These 30 T cell receptor beta chains were sequenced from one sample in a study of T cells in lung cancer brain metastases. The table came from immunoSEQ multiplex PCR; TCRdb's copy has only in-frame clones and leaves some out. The sample contains about 3,200 clones, 91% of which appear only once. The sample consisted of tumor tissue from the primary lung tumor. All receptors come from a man aged 65-85 years with non-small cell lung cancer.

The chain links TRBV5-1 to TRBJ2-2; D call uncertain. CDR1 is SGHRS, CDR2 YFSETQ, per germline. This CDR3 has 14 amino acids. Trimming pared 0 bases from V and 4 bases from J, leaving 7 bases between. CDR3 coding DNA: TGCGCCAGCAGCTTGGGCACAGCCACCGGGGAGCTGTTTTTT. Its protein is CASSLGTATGELFF.

This chain links TRBV5-6 with TRBJ2-5; D unclear. The CDR3 has 13 residues. Trimming shortened V by 2 bases and J by 1 base, and 6 bases separated the two germline ends. The germline CDR1 and CDR2 sequences are SGHDT and YYEEEE. The CDR3 DNA sequence: TGTGCCAGCAGCTTCCAGAGCCAAGAGACCCAGTACTTC. It codes for CASSFQSQETQYF.

As concerns this clone: One end of the junction fails to match germline, which may point to a read error. CDR3 in amino acids: CASRGLAGPSRNEQFF. In DNA, the CDR3 is TGCGCCAGCAGGGGACTAGCGGGACCCTCTAGGAATGAGCAATTCTTC. The chain joins TRBV10-1 to TRBJ2-1; 13 bases line up with TRBD2. The CDR3 has 16 amino acids. Germline V CDR1 and CDR2: WNHNN, SYGVQD (reference sequence).

Only one count was recorded for this clone. Mismatch with germline at one junction end may stem from a read error. This chain links TRBV15 with TRBJ1-2; D is possibly TRBD1 (5 bases). This CDR3 contains 14 residues. Per germline, CDR1 LNHNV and CDR2 YYDKDF (reference sequence). The CDR3 coding sequence is TGTGCCATCAGCAGTGGGGGGGGTACTTATGGCTACACCTTC. This codes for CAISSGGGTYGYTF.

As for this clone: At one end the junction does not follow the germline gene, possibly because of a read error. This chain links TRBV4-2 with TRBJ1-3; D not certain. CDR1 is LGHNA and CDR2 is YNFKEQ in the germline V gene. This CDR3 is 15 amino acids long. In DNA form, the CDR3 reads TGTGCCAGCAGTCGTACAGCAAACTCTGAAAACACCATATATTTT. Protein: CASSRTANSENTIYF.

The V call is TRBV18, the J call TRBJ1-3; TRBD1 matches 10 bases. The length of the CDR3 is 14 residues. V trimming: 3 bases; J trimming: 6 bases; junction bases outside the gene matches: 2. The germline gives CDR1 KGHSH, CDR2 LQKENI. CDR3 DNA: TGTGCCAGCTCACCGACAGGGGGCTTAAACACCATATATTTT. This gives the protein CASSPTGGLNTIYF.

This chain connects TRBV5-6 to TRBJ2-1; D not certain. Germline CDR1 is SGHDT and CDR2 is YYEEEE. The CDR3 has 14 residues. With 3 bases removed from V and 9 bases from J, the gap between germline ends came to 16 bases. The CDR3 sequence is CASSSTLYQFEQFF. The CDR3 DNA reads TGTGCCAGCAGCTCGACACTATACCAGTTTGAGCAGTTCTTC.

The V gene is TRBV10-3, the J gene TRBJ2-5; 7 positions agree with TRBD1. After removal of 11 bases from V and 5 bases from J, the junction contained 14 bases not matched to a gene. This CDR3 region has 14 residues. Germline V gene sequence: CDR1 ENHRY, CDR2 SYGVKD. As DNA, the CDR3 is TGTGCCGCTGGGGACAGCGGAGGAGAGGAGACCCAGTACTTC. Amino acid sequence: CAAGDSGGEETQYF.

This clone was seen once. The CDR3 nucleotides read TGTGCCAGCAGCCTAGGTAGGGGCTATGGCTACACCTTC. Its protein is CASSLGRGYGYTF. The V gene is TRBV11-2, the J gene TRBJ1-2, with D maybe TRBD1 (5 bases). The CDR3 extends over 13 amino acids. V was pared by 5 bases and J by 4 bases, with 11 bases between. Looked up from germline, CDR1 is SGHAT and CDR2 is FQNNGV.

The gene calls are TRBV10-3 and TRBJ2-3, with 9 bases fitting TRBD1. This CDR3 has 14 residues. Germline V gives CDR1 ENHRY, CDR2 SYGVKD. Trimming removed 6 bases from V and 4 bases from J; junction bases left unmatched: 5. CDR3 DNA sequence: TGTGCCATCAGGACGGGACAGGGTGCAGATACGCAGTATTTT. It encodes CAIRTGQGADTQYF.

CDR3 loop: CASDSSYEQYF. CDR3 nucleotide sequence: TGTGCCAGCGATAGTTCCTACGAGCAGTACTTC. The V call is TRBV6-6, the J call TRBJ2-7; D ambiguous. Trimming shortened V by 8 bases and J by 1 base, and 6 bases separated the two germline ends. This CDR3 has 11 residues. Per germline, CDR1 MNHNY and CDR2 SVGAGI (reference sequence).

The genes are TRBV4-3 and TRBJ1-2, with D unclear. The CDR3 spans 15 residues. CDR1 and CDR2 (germline): LGHNA, YSLEER. The ends were cut back, 1 base at V and 1 base at J, with 10 bases in the middle. Written as DNA, the CDR3 is TGCGCCAGCAGCCAAGTAAGCGCTGTTAACTATGGCTACACCTTC. Residues: CASSQVSAVNYGYTF.

V is TRBV20-1 and J is TRBJ2-7, with 7 bases lining up with TRBD1. The length of the CDR3 is 10 residues. Germline loops: CDR1 DFQATT, CDR2 SNEGSKA (reference sequence). Trimming cost V 5 bases and J 10 bases; bases outside gene matches: 5. The CDR3 is CSAGTEFQYF. As DNA, the CDR3 is TGCAGTGCTGGGACAGAGTTTCAGTACTTC.

The rearrangement links TRBV12-5 to TRBJ2-7; 10 nucleotides agree with TRBD1. Germline V CDR1 and CDR2: LGHNT, FRNRAP. The ends lost 3 bases at V and 3 bases at J; junction bases unmatched: 11. This CDR3 spans 17 amino acids. This CDR3 reads CASGFATGTGDFYEQYF. CDR3 nucleotide sequence: TGTGCTAGTGGTTTTGCAACCGGGACAGGGGACTTCTACGAGCAGTACTTC.

The V and J genes are TRBV14 and TRBJ1-3, with 7 bases fitting TRBD1. The CDR3 has 16 amino acids. Trimming cost V 4 bases and J 3 bases; bases outside gene matches: 9. Germline V gene lookup returns CDR1 SGHDN and CDR2 FVKESK. CDR3 DNA sequence: TGTGCCAGCAGCCCAAGGACAGGAGGGATTGGAAACACCATATATTTT. As protein: CASSPRTGGIGNTIYF.

This chain uses TRBV15 with TRBJ2-7; a possible D gene is TRBD1 (6 bases). Trimming left V 0 bases short and J 13 bases short, with 16 bases between. The CDR3 contains 13 residues. CDR1 is LNHNV, CDR2 YYDKDF, per germline (reference sequence). The CDR3 region is CATSREGGEQGYF. The DNA of the CDR3 is TGTGCCACCAGCAGAGAAGGGGGTGAGCAGGGCTACTTC.

V and J are TRBV5-6 and TRBJ1-5; 9 bases map to TRBD1. The trim removed 4 bases at V and 0 bases at J, leaving 5 bases unmatched. This CDR3 has 16 residues. CDR1 is SGHDT, CDR2 YYEEEE, per germline. The CDR3 DNA reads as TGTGCCAGCAGCAGGGGGACAGGGCTTAGCAATCAGCCCCAGCATTTT. Encoded protein: CASSRGTGLSNQPQHF.

The rearrangement links TRBV5-6 to TRBJ2-7; TRBD1 matches at 7 bases. The CDR3 extends over 16 amino acids. With V trimmed by 0 bases and J by 2 bases, 8 bases remained unmatched. In germline, CDR1 is SGHDT, CDR2 YYEEEE. For the CDR3, the DNA is TGTGCCAGCAGCTTGGTTGGCCGACAGGGTCCCTACGAGCAGTACTTC. Protein product: CASSLVGRQGPYEQYF.

The chain has TRBV19 and TRBJ2-5; tentatively, D is TRBD1 (6 bases). Germline V lookup: CDR1 LNHDA, CDR2 SQIVND (reference sequence). The V end lost 6 bases, the J end lost 6 bases, and 23 bases lay between the germline ends. CDR3 length equals 16 residues. CDR3 coding DNA: TGTGCCAGTAGCCTAACCCGGGGACATTCCCTAAAGACCCAGTACTTC. Its translation: CASSLTRGHSLKTQYF.

The chain couples TRBV30 to TRBJ2-1; 7 bases fit TRBD1. V gave up 3 bases and J gave up 13 bases; unmatched junction bases: 9. Germline V gene data show CDR1 as GTSNPN and CDR2 as SVGIG (reference sequence). The CDR3 loop spans 12 amino acids. CDR3 DNA sequence: TGTGCCTGGAGGTTACAGGGGATTGGACAGTTCTTC. Its translation is CAWRLQGIGQFF. Filled out from reference TRBV30 and TRBJ2-1, the complete variable domain reads SQTIHQWPATLVQPVGSPLSLECTVEGTSNPNLYWYRQAAGRGLQLLFYSVGIGQISSEVPQNLSASRPQDRQFILSSKKLLLSDSGFYLCAWRLQGIGQFFGPGTRLTVL.

The genes are TRBV5-4 and TRBJ2-7, with TRBD1 matching over 9 bases. The CDR3 totals 15 residues. Germline loops: CDR1 SGHNT, CDR2 YYREEE (reference sequence). Losses at the gene ends were 4 bases for V and 2 bases for J; bases not matched to a gene: 7. The CDR3 here is CASSKTGGEAYEQYF. CDR3 nucleotides: TGTGCCAGCAGCAAAACAGGGGGCGAAGCCTACGAGCAGTACTTC.

This clone was picked up one time. The chain combines TRBV27 with TRBJ2-1; no definite D call. Germline lookup yields CDR1 MNHEY and CDR2 SMNVEV (reference sequence). V gave up 5 bases and J gave up 5 bases, with 16 bases separating them. The CDR3 runs to 15 residues. CDR3: CASSPSRSSHNEQFF. DNA for the CDR3: TGTGCCAGCAGTCCCTCCCGAAGTAGCCACAATGAGCAGTTCTTC.

V gene TRBV5-6 combines with J gene TRBJ1-1; TRBD1 aligns across 8 bases. The germline CDR1 and CDR2 sequences are SGHDT and YYEEEE. The CDR3 is made up of 15 amino acids. J was trimmed by 2 bases and V by 2 bases; bases with no gene match: 5. CDR3 protein: CASSLTGGLNTEAFF. The DNA of the CDR3 is TGTGCCAGCAGCTTAACAGGGGGGTTAAACACTGAAGCTTTCTTT.

The gene calls are TRBV6-5 and TRBJ1-5, with 8 bases that match TRBD1. The ends lost 2 bases at V and 2 bases at J; junction bases unmatched: 2. The CDR3 totals 15 residues. In germline, CDR1 is MNHEY, CDR2 SVGAGI. For the CDR3, the DNA is TGTGCCAGCAGTTACGGACAGGGCGGCAATCAGCCCCAGCATTTT. This codes for CASSYGQGGNQPQHF.

The chain couples TRBV19 to TRBJ1-5; weak D call: TRBD1 (6 bases). CDR3 length equals 13 residues. Germline V gene sequence: CDR1 LNHDA, CDR2 SQIVND (reference sequence). Trimming pared 4 bases from V and 5 bases from J, leaving 9 bases between. The CDR3 sequence: CASSSRGHQPQHF. For the CDR3, the DNA is TGTGCCAGTAGTAGCAGGGGACATCAGCCCCAGCATTTT.

The chain uses TRBV7-3 and TRBJ1-1; D is possibly TRBD1 (5 bases). The CDR3 runs to 13 residues. Germline V gene sequence: CDR1 SGHTA, CDR2 FQGTGA. Trimming removed 3 bases at V and 5 bases at J, with 10 bases between. The CDR3 nucleotides read TGTGCCAGCAGCTTCCAGGGAGGAACTGAAGCTTTCTTT. It translates to CASSFQGGTEAFF.

The chain couples TRBV18 to TRBJ1-5; the D gene is possibly TRBD1 (6 bases). Trimming stripped 4 bases from V and 0 bases from J, with 13 bases between. Per the germline V gene, CDR1 is KGHSH and CDR2 is LQKENI. The CDR3 contains 16 residues. The CDR3 DNA reads as TGTGCCAGCTCACTCGGGACAATACTTAGCAATCAGCCCCAGCATTTT. It yields the protein CASSLGTILSNQPQHF.

The genes are TRBV6-5 and TRBJ1-2; possible D gene TRBD1, 5 bases. The CDR3 runs to 14 residues. CDR1 and CDR2 (germline): MNHEY, SVGAGI. Trimming removed 0 bases at V and 2 bases at J, with 7 bases between. The DNA for the CDR3 is TGTGCCAGCAGTTACTCGTCAGGGAACTATGGCTACACCTTC. Its protein is CASSYSSGNYGYTF.

The chain couples TRBV19 to TRBJ2-7, with D perhaps matching TRBD1 or TRBD2 (5 bases each). With 5 bases removed from V and 6 bases from J, the gap between germline ends came to 17 bases. The CDR3 extends over 14 amino acids. Germline values: CDR1 LNHDA, CDR2 SQIVND (reference sequence). The CDR3 DNA reads TGTGCCAGTAGTTCCTTGGGACGGAGCCGCGAGCAGTACTTC. This gives the protein CASSSLGRSREQYF.

The chain employs TRBV27 and TRBJ1-2, with unresolved D. V was cut by 8 bases and J by 4 bases, with 14 bases left in between. The CDR3 covers 13 residues. The germline V gene has CDR1 MNHEY and CDR2 SMNVEV (reference sequence). This chain's CDR3 is CASSTGVLYGYTF. DNA for the CDR3: TGTGCCAGCTCTACCGGGGTCCTCTATGGCTACACCTTC.